The 13 T cell receptor beta chains below come from one sample, sequenced in a study of shared clonotypes between healthy human individuals. Some clones are missing from TCRdb's copy, which holds only in-frame ones; the method was immunoSEQ multiplex PCR. This sample has around 88,000 clones, with around 67% found just once. Sequenced: memory CD8+ T cells sorted from blood. Subset given: CD45RO+ cells pooled with CCR7-negative TemRA cells. The origin of the receptors is a man aged 25-45 years in good health.

This clone was seen just once. The chain carries TRBV14 and TRBJ2-7; D is possibly TRBD2 (6 bases). The CDR3 is made up of 16 amino acids. With 0 bases removed from V and 2 bases from J, the gap between germline ends came to 14 bases. CDR1 SGHDN and CDR2 FVKESK come from the germline V gene. The chain's CDR3 is CASSQEQTGEPYEQYF. CDR3 DNA sequence: TGTGCCAGCAGCCAAGAACAAACGGGAGAACCCTACGAGCAGTACTTC.

For the CDR3, the DNA is TGTGCCAGCAGTGAAGCCGCGGGGACCAATCAGCCCCAGCATTTT. This sequence encodes CASSEAAGTNQPQHF. V and J are TRBV6-1 and TRBJ1-5, with D possibly TRBD1 on 5 matching bases. Deletions cut 0 bases from V and 3 bases from J, with 9 bases between. The V gene's germline CDR1 is MNHNS and CDR2 SASEGT. The CDR3 contains 15 residues.

The V and J genes are TRBV19 and TRBJ1-1, with no clear D. Germline CDR1 reads LNHDA; CDR2 reads SQIVND (reference sequence). CDR3 length equals 15 residues. V was shortened by 3 bases and J by 1 base, with 12 bases between the two germline ends. This CDR3 is CASSIGPGENTEAFF. The CDR3 DNA is TGTGCCAGTAGTATCGGCCCCGGGGAGAACACTGAAGCTTTCTTT.

V and J are TRBV9 and TRBJ2-2, with 7 nucleotides matching TRBD2. Unmatched junction bases numbered 4, after V lost 7 bases and J lost 1 base. This CDR3 contains 14 residues. CDR1 SGDLS and CDR2 YYNGEE come from the germline V gene. CDR3: CASGEGKNTGELFF. DNA for the CDR3: TGTGCCAGCGGGGAGGGGAAGAACACCGGGGAGCTGTTTTTT.

The chain couples TRBV18 to TRBJ2-7, with no clear D. Trimming stripped 3 bases from V and 3 bases from J, with 18 bases between. Germline V gene data show CDR1 as KGHSH and CDR2 as LQKENI. CDR3 length: 16 amino acids. As DNA, the CDR3 is TGTGCCAGCTCACCGGGCAGGCTAGATACTTACTACGAGCAGTACTTC. It specifies CASSPGRLDTYYEQYF.

This clone was detected only a few times. This chain links TRBV5-8 with TRBJ2-7; no reliable D call. V was clipped by 3 bases and J by 0 bases, with 7 bases between them. The CDR3 runs to 13 residues. Germline V lookup: CDR1 SGHTS, CDR2 YDEGEE. The CDR3: CASSYPSSYEQYF. The CDR3 coding sequence is TGTGCCAGCAGCTACCCTAGCTCCTACGAGCAGTACTTC. Full variable domain (remainder filled in from reference TRBV5-8 and TRBJ2-7): EAGVTQSPTHLIKTRGQQATLRCSPISGHTSVYWYQQALGLGLQFLLWYDEGEERNRGNFPPRFSGRQFPNYSSELNVNALELEDSALYLCASSYPSSYEQYFGPGTRLTVT.

This clone came up once. The gene calls are TRBV7-9 and TRBJ2-1, with 7 bases aligning to TRBD2. CDR1 and CDR2 from the germline V gene are SEHNR and FQNEAQ (reference sequence). Losses at the gene ends were 5 bases for V and 8 bases for J; bases not matched to a gene: 15. The length of the CDR3 is 16 residues. CDR3 region: CASSRRSGTVGHEQFF. CDR3 nucleotide sequence: TGTGCCAGCAGCCGCAGGAGCGGGACGGTCGGCCATGAGCAGTTCTTC.

The chain joins TRBV7-9 to TRBJ1-2; D is uncertain. CDR1 and CDR2 from the germline V gene are SEHNR and FQNEAQ (reference sequence). CDR3 length: 15 amino acids. Trimming pared 1 base from V and 0 bases from J, leaving 9 bases between. CDR3 nucleotide sequence: TGTGCCAGCAGCTTAGGGGGTGGTACTAACTATGGCTACACCTTC. Translated, it gives CASSLGGGTNYGYTF.

The chain uses TRBV27 and TRBJ2-6, with 8 bases aligning to TRBD1. Germline CDR1 reads MNHEY; CDR2 reads SMNVEV (reference sequence). The CDR3 has 17 amino acids. Germline trimming cut 6 bases from V and 1 base from J; bases unmatched to any gene: 8. The CDR3 here is CASSLAGGLSGANVLTF. Here the CDR3 DNA reads TGTGCCAGCAGCTTGGCAGGGGGCTTGTCTGGGGCCAACGTCCTGACTTTC.

Many counts were recorded for this clone. The CDR3 spells CASSLLSRGLYNEQFF. In nucleotides, the CDR3 is TGTGCCAGCAGCTTACTGTCCCGGGGCCTCTACAATGAGCAGTTCTTC. V gene TRBV7-8 combines with J gene TRBJ2-1; D might be TRBD1 or TRBD2, each matching 5 bases. Germline loops: CDR1 SGHVS, CDR2 FQNEAQ. V lost 2 bases and J lost 3, with 14 bases in between. This CDR3 has 16 residues.

The rearrangement joins TRBV6-1 to TRBJ1-1, with D possibly being TRBD1 (5 bases). V was trimmed by 7 bases and J by 8 bases, leaving 23 bases between them. Per germline, CDR1 MNHNS and CDR2 SASEGT. The length of the CDR3 is 15 residues. The CDR3 loop is CASNYAGGLLGEAFF. The CDR3 DNA sequence: TGTGCCAGCAACTACGCGGGGGGGTTGCTGGGAGAAGCTTTCTTT.

This clone was observed a handful of times. The chain combines TRBV6-5 with TRBJ2-7; 7 bases line up with TRBD1. The germline CDR1 and CDR2 sequences are MNHEY and SVGAGI. This CDR3 has 13 residues. The V gene end was trimmed by 4 bases and the J gene end by 3 bases; junction bases not matched to a gene: 3. The CDR3: CASSSTGIYEQYF. The DNA of the CDR3 is TGTGCCAGCAGTTCGACAGGGATCTACGAGCAGTACTTC.

In its sample, this clone is medium-sized. Other DNA sequences in the sample encode the same CDR3. The V call is TRBV11-2, the J call TRBJ2-7, with TRBD1 as a possible D gene (5 bases). The CDR3 has 15 amino acids. CDR1 is SGHAT and CDR2 is FQNNGV in the germline V gene. Between the trimmed V and J ends, which lost 0 bases and 0 bases, there was a span of 9 bases. The DNA for the CDR3 is TGTGCCAGCAGCTTAGAAGGGGATAGCTCCTACGAGCAGTACTTC. Translation gives CASSLEGDSSYEQYF.